What follows are 31 T cell receptor beta chains derived from one specimen sequenced in a study of blood T cell repertoires in COVID-19. The method was immunoSEQ multiplex PCR; TCRdb's version includes in-frame clones alone and lacks a portion of them. This table has 300,000 to 350,000 clones, just over 85% appearing once. The sample was PBMCs or T cells enriched from blood (not recorded which). Receptor source: a woman aged 40-49 years with acute COVID-19.

This sequence joins TRBV2 and TRBJ2-5; the D gene is possibly TRBD1 (6 bases). The germline V gene encodes CDR1 SNHLY and CDR2 FYNNEI. The V end lost 8 bases, the J end lost 5 bases, and 27 bases lay between the germline ends. The CDR3 sequence is 17 residues long. CDR3 sequence: CASLANTGFYLRETQYF. The CDR3 DNA reads TGTGCCAGCCTCGCGAACACAGGGTTTTACCTCCGGGAGACCCAGTACTTC.

V gene TRBV12-5 combines with J gene TRBJ1-1; tentative D call: TRBD1 (5 bases). The CDR3 is 12 amino acids. Looked up from germline, CDR1 is LGHNT and CDR2 is FRNRAP. V was pared by 5 bases and J by 10 bases, with 14 bases between. The CDR3 DNA follows: TGTGCTAGTGGTCAAGGACGGGGGTTAGCTTTCTTT. This encodes CASGQGRGLAFF.

The chain uses TRBV19 and TRBJ1-5, with D perhaps matching TRBD1 (5 bases). V was cut by 5 bases and J by 4 bases, with 18 bases left in between. This CDR3 has 16 amino acids. Germline V gene lookup returns CDR1 LNHDA and CDR2 SQIVND (reference sequence). For the CDR3, the DNA is TGTGCCAGTAGTGCGCGACTTACAGGAGATAATCAGCCCCAGCATTTT. This translates into CASSARLTGDNQPQHF.

The chain joins TRBV9 to TRBJ2-7, with D maybe TRBD2 (7 bases). CDR3 length equals 17 residues. Germline CDR1 reads SGDLS; CDR2 reads YYNGEE. V was trimmed by 0 bases and J by 3 bases, leaving 19 bases between them. CDR3 sequence (DNA): TGTGCCAGCAGCGTAGCGCCGGGGGGCGCCGATTACTACGAGCAGTACTTC. Translating it yields CASSVAPGGADYYEQYF.

Notes on this clone: Other nucleotide sequences in the sample specify the same CDR3. The chain employs TRBV5-5 and TRBJ2-6; perhaps TRBD2 as D (6 bases). The CDR3 is made up of 17 amino acids. Germline V gene lookup returns CDR1 SGHKS and CDR2 YYEKEE (reference sequence). The germline V and J ends were trimmed by 0 bases and 1 base, with 11 bases remaining between them. The CDR3 loop reads CASSLEGRGSGANVLTF. CDR3 coding DNA: TGTGCCAGCAGCTTGGAGGGTCGGGGGTCTGGGGCCAACGTCCTGACTTTC.

This chain uses TRBV7-9 with TRBJ2-7; perhaps TRBD2 as D (5 bases). There are 15 residues in the CDR3. V lost 5 bases and J 2 bases, leaving 16 bases between the germline ends. The germline V gene has CDR1 SEHNR and CDR2 FQNEAQ (reference sequence). CDR3: CASSPLLSGAYEQYF. Written as DNA, the CDR3 is TGTGCCAGCAGCCCCTTATTGAGCGGTGCCTACGAGCAGTACTTC.

This clone was observed a handful of times. The chain joins TRBV27 to TRBJ2-3; D may be TRBD2 (5 bases). CDR3 length: 17 amino acids. Germline lookup yields CDR1 MNHEY and CDR2 SMNVEV (reference sequence). V lost 6 bases and J lost 0, with 19 bases in between. CDR3 amino acids: CASSPQRQAASTDTQYF. DNA of the CDR3: TGTGCCAGCAGCCCTCAACGCCAAGCGGCTAGCACAGATACGCAGTATTTT.

The V call is TRBV7-9, the J call TRBJ1-2, with 9 bases aligning to TRBD1. The CDR3 has 17 amino acids. The trim removed 1 base at V and 4 bases at J, leaving 10 bases unmatched. The germline CDR1 and CDR2 sequences are SEHNR and FQNEAQ (reference sequence). The CDR3 protein is CASSLEGDRARFYGYTF. The CDR3 DNA sequence: TGTGCCAGCAGCTTAGAGGGGGACAGGGCCAGGTTCTATGGCTACACCTTC.

This clone showed up just once. This chain links TRBV15 with TRBJ2-3; tentative D call: TRBD2 (6 bases). This CDR3 spans 17 amino acids. Trimming left V 1 base short and J 0 bases short, with 14 bases between. Germline V gene lookup returns CDR1 LNHNV and CDR2 YYDKDF (reference sequence). CDR3 in amino acids: CATSRGRGSGSTDTQYF. CDR3 sequence (DNA): TGTGCCACCAGCAGAGGACGGGGGTCGGGCAGCACAGATACGCAGTATTTT.

In its sample, this clone was seen a few times. V and J are TRBV19 and TRBJ2-1; 8 bases match TRBD1. Germline V CDR1 and CDR2: LNHDA, SQIVND (reference sequence). The V gene end was trimmed by 7 bases and the J gene end by 13 bases; junction bases not matched to a gene: 12. This CDR3 has 13 amino acids. CDR3 protein: CASKQGQGATQFF. Written as DNA, the CDR3 is TGTGCCAGTAAGCAAGGACAGGGAGCTACCCAGTTCTTC. The variable domain in full, completed from reference TRBV19 and TRBJ2-1, reads DGGITQSPKYLFRKEGQNVTLSCEQNLNHDAMYWYRQDPGQGLRLIYYSQIVNDFQKGDIAEGYSVSREKKESFPLTVTSAQKNPTAFYLCASKQGQGATQFFGPGTRLTVL.

The rearrangement joins TRBV19 to TRBJ1-1; D not resolved. V gave up 6 bases and J gave up 0 bases, with 11 bases separating them. In germline, CDR1 is LNHDA, CDR2 SQIVND (reference sequence). This CDR3 comprises 14 residues. DNA of the CDR3: TGTGCCAGTAGCCGCCGGGAATTGAACACTGAAGCTTTCTTT. It yields the protein CASSRRELNTEAFF.

CDR3 sequence reads: CASSYLPTGDQPQHF. Written as DNA, the CDR3 is TGTGCCAGCAGTTACCTCCCGACAGGGGATCAGCCCCAGCATTTT. V usage is TRBV6-5 and J usage is TRBJ1-5; 8 bases agree with TRBD1. CDR1 is MNHEY, CDR2 SVGAGI, per germline. The V and J ends lost 2 bases and 5 bases, in that order; junction bases with no gene match: 5. This CDR3 has 15 amino acids.

The chain combines TRBV28 with TRBJ1-2; a weak D match, TRBD1 (6 bases). The CDR3 consists of 15 residues. V was shortened by 3 bases and J by 7 bases, with 18 bases between the two germline ends. The germline V gene encodes CDR1 MDHEN and CDR2 SYDVKM. This chain's CDR3 is CASSFGDIQGSGYTF. DNA for the CDR3: TGTGCCAGCAGTTTCGGTGATATACAGGGTTCTGGCTACACCTTC.

In its sample, this clone was seen a few times. The V gene is TRBV25-1, the J gene TRBJ1-4, with no clear D. The CDR3 consists of 16 residues. Trimming left V 2 bases short and J 5 bases short, with 15 bases between. CDR1 is MGHDK and CDR2 is SYGVNS in the germline V gene. CDR3 nucleotide sequence: TGTGCCAGCAGTGAAGGCACAAGACTCTTAAATGAAAAACTGTTTTTT. The encoded protein is CASSEGTRLLNEKLFF.

V usage is TRBV2 and J usage is TRBJ1-3; D possibly corresponds to TRBD1 (5 bases). The V gene lost 6 bases and the J gene lost 4 bases, with 10 bases spanning the gap. The germline V gene has CDR1 SNHLY and CDR2 FYNNEI. This CDR3 is 13 amino acids long. CDR3 loop: CASRPGLGNTIYF. The CDR3 nucleotides read TGTGCCAGCAGGCCGGGACTAGGAAACACCATATATTTT.

The chain couples TRBV5-4 to TRBJ2-7, with D tentatively TRBD1 (6 bases). Germline loops: CDR1 SGHNT, CDR2 YYREEE (reference sequence). The CDR3 contains 14 residues. The V and J ends lost 0 bases and 2 bases respectively, with 9 bases between them. In DNA form, the CDR3 reads TGTGCCAGCAGCTTGGGGACAGCTACCTACGAGCAGTACTTC. This encodes CASSLGTATYEQYF.

V is TRBV6-5 and J is TRBJ1-2, with TRBD1 identical over 7 bases. The CDR3 is 16 amino acids. Trimming took 2 bases from V and 0 from J; bases not matched to a gene: 6. Germline V gives CDR1 MNHEY, CDR2 SVGAGI. The CDR3 protein is CASSYRTGPSNYGYTF. DNA of the CDR3: TGTGCCAGCAGTTACCGGACAGGACCGTCTAACTATGGCTACACCTTC.

The chain is built from TRBV9 and TRBJ2-3, with TRBD1 matching 7 bases. This CDR3 comprises 16 residues. With V trimmed by 0 bases and J by 1 base, 5 bases remained unmatched. Germline values: CDR1 SGDLS, CDR2 YYNGEE. The CDR3 nucleotides read TGTGCCAGCAGCGTAGCCGGGACAGTACGCACAGATACGCAGTATTTT. It translates to CASSVAGTVRTDTQYF.

The chain links TRBV4-1 to TRBJ2-7; a possible D gene is TRBD1 (6 bases). The CDR3 sequence is 20 residues long. Germline V gene data show CDR1 as MGHRA and CDR2 as YSYEKL. V was pared by 1 base and J by 0 bases, with 25 bases between. The CDR3 here is CASSQALTGGRDTHSYEQYF. As DNA, the CDR3 is TGCGCCAGCAGCCAAGCTCTAACGGGTGGCCGGGACACCCACTCCTACGAGCAGTACTTC.

V and J are TRBV4-3 and TRBJ1-1, with 8 nucleotides matching TRBD1. Per the germline V gene, CDR1 is LGHNA and CDR2 is YSLEER. Trimming took 0 bases from V and 0 from J; bases not matched to a gene: 3. The length of the CDR3 is 16 residues. CDR3 region: CASSQDQGAMNTEAFF. The DNA of the CDR3 is TGCGCCAGCAGCCAAGATCAGGGGGCGATGAACACTGAAGCTTTCTTT.

The V and J genes are TRBV7-8 and TRBJ1-5; 7 bases are a match to TRBD1. V gave up 1 base and J gave up 11 bases; unmatched junction bases: 11. CDR3 size: 15 residues. Germline CDR1 is SGHVS and CDR2 is FQNEAQ. The CDR3 sequence is CASSLGGDREWAQHF. As DNA, the CDR3 is TGTGCCAGCAGCTTAGGGGGAGACAGGGAATGGGCCCAGCATTTT.

The chain has TRBV4-3 and TRBJ1-2, with 7 bases that match TRBD1. The V gene end was trimmed by 3 bases and the J gene end by 5 bases; junction bases not matched to a gene: 3. Germline V gene data show CDR1 as LGHNA and CDR2 as YSLEER. The CDR3 sequence is 13 residues long. The chain's CDR3 is CASSQDRRYGYTF. In DNA form, the CDR3 reads TGCGCCAGCAGCCAGGACAGGCGATATGGCTACACCTTC.

This clone was observed a handful of times. J is TRBJ2-7 and V is TRBV7-2; 9 bases agree with TRBD1. The length of the CDR3 is 18 residues. CDR1 is SGHTA, CDR2 FQGNSA, per germline. V was pared by 5 bases and J by 0 bases, with 14 bases of the junction left unmatched. Written as DNA, the CDR3 is TGTGCCAGCAGCCCCAGGAATAGGACAGGGGAAAACTCCTACGAGCAGTACTTC. Amino acids: CASSPRNRTGENSYEQYF.

The chain uses TRBV20-1 and TRBJ2-7; TRBD1 aligns across 7 bases. The germline CDR1 and CDR2 sequences are DFQATT and SNEGSKA (reference sequence). The CDR3 loop spans 15 amino acids. V lost 3 bases and J lost 4; bases outside the gene matches: 12. The CDR3 sequence is CSASPRDSRSYEQYF. CDR3 DNA sequence: TGCAGTGCTAGTCCCCGGGACAGCCGCTCTTACGAGCAGTACTTC.

The chain joins TRBV3-1 (or the pseudogene TRBV3-2) to TRBJ1-5; 7 bases match TRBD1. The CDR3 is made up of 15 amino acids. The V gene end was trimmed by 2 bases and the J gene end by 7 bases; junction bases not matched to a gene: 8. Germline V gives CDR1 LGHDT, CDR2 YNNKEL (reference sequence). Here the CDR3 DNA reads TGTGCCAGCAGCCAATTAAGGGGGCTGGGGCAGCCCCAGCATTTT. Residues: CASSQLRGLGQPQHF.

The J gene is TRBJ2-5, the V gene TRBV5-8; TRBD2 is a possible D gene (6 bases). The CDR3 runs to 17 residues. Germline V gives CDR1 SGHTS, CDR2 YDEGEE. V was pared by 3 bases and J by 4 bases, with 22 bases between. The CDR3 region has the DNA TGTGCCAGCAGCTCCCACCGCGGGACGGGGATCATAGAGACCCAGTACTTC. The encoded protein is CASSSHRGTGIIETQYF.

The genes are TRBV28 and TRBJ1-1; 11 bases match TRBD1. V was pared by 6 bases and J by 4 bases, with 7 bases of the junction left unmatched. CDR1 MDHEN and CDR2 SYDVKM come from the germline V gene. CDR3 length equals 15 residues. The CDR3 DNA follows: TGTGCCAGCAGAACAGGACAGGGGGCGGCCACTGAAGCTTTCTTT. As protein: CASRTGQGAATEAFF.

The chain recombines TRBV5-4 with TRBJ1-4; TRBD1 matches 12 bases. Per germline, CDR1 SGHNT and CDR2 YYREEE (reference sequence). V lost 4 bases to trimming and J lost 5 bases; unmatched junction nucleotides: 3. This CDR3 region has 15 residues. CDR3 region: CASSGTGGQNEKLFF. The CDR3 DNA sequence: TGTGCCAGCAGCGGGACAGGGGGCCAAAATGAAAAACTGTTTTTT.

The chain employs TRBV5-4 and TRBJ2-3, with a tentative D call TRBD2 (5 bases). From germline, CDR1 is SGHNT and CDR2 YYREEE (reference sequence). With 5 bases removed from V and 4 bases from J, the gap between germline ends came to 5 bases. The CDR3 length is 11 residues. The CDR3 DNA reads TGTGCCAGCAGACTAGCAGATACGCAGTATTTT. It specifies CASRLADTQYF.

The chain combines TRBV18 with TRBJ2-3; 7 nucleotides match TRBD1. V lost 5 bases to trimming and J lost 2 bases; unmatched junction nucleotides: 7. The CDR3 covers 15 residues. Germline CDR1 and CDR2: KGHSH and LQKENI. CDR3 DNA sequence: TGTGCCAGCTCATCTACGACAGGGACCACAGATACGCAGTATTTT. Its translation is CASSSTTGTTDTQYF.

This clone came up once. The chain couples TRBV7-3 to TRBJ2-3, with 7 positions matching TRBD1. Losses at the gene ends were 4 bases for V and 0 bases for J; bases not matched to a gene: 4. The CDR3 length is 15 residues. CDR1 and CDR2 from the germline V gene are SGHTA and FQGTGA. CDR3: CASSSLGQSTDTQYF. The CDR3 DNA reads as TGTGCCAGCAGCTCCTTGGGACAGAGCACAGATACGCAGTATTTT.